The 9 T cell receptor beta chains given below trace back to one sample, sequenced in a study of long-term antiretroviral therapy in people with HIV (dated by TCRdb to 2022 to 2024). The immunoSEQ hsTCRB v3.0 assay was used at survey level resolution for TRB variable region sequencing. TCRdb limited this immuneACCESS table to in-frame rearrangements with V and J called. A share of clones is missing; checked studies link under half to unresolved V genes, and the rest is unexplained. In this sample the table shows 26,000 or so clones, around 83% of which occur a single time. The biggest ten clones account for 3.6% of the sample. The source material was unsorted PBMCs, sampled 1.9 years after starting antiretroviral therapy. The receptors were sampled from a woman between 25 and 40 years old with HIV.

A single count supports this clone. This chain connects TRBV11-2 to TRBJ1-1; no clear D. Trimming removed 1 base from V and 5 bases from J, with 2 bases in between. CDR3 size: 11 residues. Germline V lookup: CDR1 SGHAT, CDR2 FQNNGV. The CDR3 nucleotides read TGTGCCAGCAGCTTAGGTACTGAAGCTTTCTTT. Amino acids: CASSLGTEAFF.

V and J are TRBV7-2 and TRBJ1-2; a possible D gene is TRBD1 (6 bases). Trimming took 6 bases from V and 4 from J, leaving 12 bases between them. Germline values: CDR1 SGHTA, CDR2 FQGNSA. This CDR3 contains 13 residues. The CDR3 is CASSPQGSYGYTF. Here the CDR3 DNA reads TGTGCCAGCAGTCCACAGGGTTCCTATGGCTACACCTTC.

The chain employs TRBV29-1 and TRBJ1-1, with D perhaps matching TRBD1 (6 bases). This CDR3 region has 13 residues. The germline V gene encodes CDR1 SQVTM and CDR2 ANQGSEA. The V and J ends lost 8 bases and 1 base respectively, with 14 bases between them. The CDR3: CSLVLQGNTEAFF. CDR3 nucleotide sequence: TGCAGCCTTGTCTTACAGGGGAACACTGAAGCTTTCTTT.

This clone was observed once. CDR3 coding DNA: TGTGCCAGCAGTCCGGGTTACTATAATTCACCCCTCCACTTT. Translation: CASSPGYYNSPLHF. The chain links TRBV7-2 to TRBJ1-6; D is unclear. The CDR3 sequence is 14 residues long. V gave up 6 bases and J gave up 3 bases, with 9 bases separating them. Germline assignment: CDR1 SGHTA and CDR2 FQGNSA.

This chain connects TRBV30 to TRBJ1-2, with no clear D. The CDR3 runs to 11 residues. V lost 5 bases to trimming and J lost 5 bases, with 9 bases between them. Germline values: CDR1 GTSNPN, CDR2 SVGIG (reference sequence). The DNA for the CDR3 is TGTGCCTGGGATGGGAGGTATGGCTACACCTTC. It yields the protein CAWDGRYGYTF. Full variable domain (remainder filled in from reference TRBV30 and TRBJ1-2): SQTIHQWPATLVQPVGSPLSLECTVEGTSNPNLYWYRQAAGRGLQLLFYSVGIGQISSEVPQNLSASRPQDRQFILSSKKLLLSDSGFYLCAWDGRYGYTFGSGTRLTVV.

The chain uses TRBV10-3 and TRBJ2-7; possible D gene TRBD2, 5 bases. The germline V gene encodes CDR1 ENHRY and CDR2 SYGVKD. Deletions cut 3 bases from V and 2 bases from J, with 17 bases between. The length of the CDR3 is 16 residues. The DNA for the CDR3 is TGTGCCATCAGTGATCTTATCTTAGCGCCCCCCTACGAGCAGTACTTC. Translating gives CAISDLILAPPYEQYF.

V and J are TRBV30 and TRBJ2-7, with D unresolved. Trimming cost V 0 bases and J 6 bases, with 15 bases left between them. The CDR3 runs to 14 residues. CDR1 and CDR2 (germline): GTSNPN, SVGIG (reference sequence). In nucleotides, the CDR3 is TGTGCCTGGAGTGTGAAGGGTCCGTCGCTCGAGCAGTACGTC. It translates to CAWSVKGPSLEQYV.

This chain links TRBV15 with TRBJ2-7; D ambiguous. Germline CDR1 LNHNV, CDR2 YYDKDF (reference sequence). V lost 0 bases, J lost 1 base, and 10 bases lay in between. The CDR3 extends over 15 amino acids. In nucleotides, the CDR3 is TGTGCCACCAGCAGAGATCCTAAGGTGTCCTACGAGCAGTACGTC. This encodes CATSRDPKVSYEQYV.

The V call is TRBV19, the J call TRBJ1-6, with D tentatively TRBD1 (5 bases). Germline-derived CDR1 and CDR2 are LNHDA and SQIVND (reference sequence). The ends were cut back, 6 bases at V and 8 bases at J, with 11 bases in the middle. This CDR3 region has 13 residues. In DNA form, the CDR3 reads TGTGCCAGTAGGCAGGGTTTGCATTCACCCCTCCACTTT. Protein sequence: CASRQGLHSPLHF. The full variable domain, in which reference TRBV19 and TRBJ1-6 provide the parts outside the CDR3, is DGGITQSPKYLFRKEGQNVTLSCEQNLNHDAMYWYRQDPGQGLRLIYYSQIVNDFQKGDIAEGYSVSREKKESFPLTVTSAQKNPTAFYLCASRQGLHSPLHFGNGTRLTVT.